The 17 T cell receptor beta chains below all came from one sample that was sequenced in a study of blood T cell repertoires in COVID-19. TCRdb's copy holds only in-frame clones and misses some; the assay was immunoSEQ multiplex PCR. The table has more than 60,000 clones, under 80% seen once. The sequenced sample consisted of peripheral blood. The receptors here all came from a human donor with acute or convalescent COVID-19. The donor label of this sample is uncertain.

This chain connects TRBV12-1 to TRBJ1-6. TRBV12-1 is annotated as a pseudogene. The CDR3 is 17 residues long. The CDR3 coding sequence is TGTGCCAGCAGACCCGTGAGGGAACACTCCTATAATTCACCCCTCCACTTT. Protein product: CASRPVREHSYNSPLHF.

The chain uses TRBV6-5 and TRBJ1-6; 8 nucleotides line up with TRBD1. The CDR3 is 14 amino acids. CDR1 is MNHEY, CDR2 SVGAGI, per germline. Losses at the gene ends were 7 bases for V and 10 bases for J; bases not matched to a gene: 9. The DNA for the CDR3 is TGTGCCAGCAAGGAGGACAGGGCAGGGTCACCCCTCCACTTT. Translated, it gives CASKEDRAGSPLHF.

The J gene is TRBJ2-1, the V gene TRBV12-3 or TRBV12-4; D uncertain. V lost 6 bases and J lost 6, with 6 bases in between. The CDR3 covers 11 residues. CDR3 nucleotides: TGTGCCAGCAGCTCGGGCAATGAGCAGTTCTTC. Amino acids: CASSSGNEQFF.

This sequence joins TRBV11-3 and TRBJ2-1; TRBD2 aligns across 9 bases. This CDR3 is 13 amino acids long. J was trimmed by 8 bases and V by 4 bases; bases with no gene match: 3. Germline V gene data show CDR1 as SGHNT and CDR2 as YENEEA. CDR3 in DNA: TGTGCCAGCAGCTCGACTAGCGGAGATGAGCAGTTCTTC. Its translation: CASSSTSGDEQFF.

This clone was observed a handful of times. This chain connects TRBV25-1 to TRBJ1-1; 9 nucleotides agree with TRBD1. The ends lost 1 base at V and 5 bases at J; junction bases unmatched: 8. Germline V lookup: CDR1 MGHDK, CDR2 SYGVNS. The CDR3 covers 16 residues. The CDR3 bases are TGTGCCAGCAGTGAATTTGTCGGACAGGGGAGAACTGAAGCTTTCTTT. This encodes CASSEFVGQGRTEAFF.

This clone was detected only a few times. V gene TRBV6-5 combines with J gene TRBJ2-7, with 12 nucleotides matching TRBD2. Germline values: CDR1 MNHEY, CDR2 SVGAGI. CDR3 length: 15 amino acids. V trimming: 6 bases; J trimming: 4 bases; junction bases outside the gene matches: 7. The CDR3 spells CASRARLAGAYEQYF. The CDR3 coding sequence is TGTGCCAGCAGAGCCAGACTAGCGGGGGCTTACGAGCAGTACTTC.

The rearrangement uses TRBV11-3 and TRBJ2-1; 14 nucleotides align to TRBD2. The CDR3 contains 17 residues. The germline CDR1 and CDR2 sequences are SGHNT and YENEEA. V gave up 5 bases and J gave up 1 base; unmatched junction bases: 4. CDR3 in DNA: TGTGCCAGCAGCACCGGACTAGCGGGAGGATCCTACAATGAGCAGTTCTTC. Its translation is CASSTGLAGGSYNEQFF.

V and J are TRBV5-8 and TRBJ2-2; 10 bases match TRBD1. V dropped 6 bases and J dropped 1; count of bases not matched to a gene: 3. CDR1 is SGHTS, CDR2 YDEGEE, per germline. CDR3 length: 15 amino acids. The CDR3 is CASTDRGRNTGELFF. The CDR3 DNA is TGTGCCAGCACCGACAGGGGGCGGAACACCGGGGAGCTGTTTTTT. The complete variable domain, with remaining parts taken from reference TRBV5-8 and TRBJ2-2, reads EAGVTQSPTHLIKTRGQQATLRCSPISGHTSVYWYQQALGLGLQFLLWYDEGEERNRGNFPPRFSGRQFPNYSSELNVNALELEDSALYLCASTDRGRNTGELFFGEGSRLTVL.

The genes are TRBV28 and TRBJ2-1, with 11 bases lining up with TRBD2. The CDR3 is 16 amino acids. V gave up 5 bases and J gave up 8 bases; unmatched junction bases: 11. CDR1 MDHEN and CDR2 SYDVKM come from the germline V gene. The CDR3 protein is CASSPVLTSGVDEQFF. The CDR3 nucleotides are TGTGCCAGCAGTCCTGTACTGACTAGCGGGGTCGATGAGCAGTTCTTC.

This sequence joins TRBV7-2 and TRBJ1-1; 7 nucleotides align to TRBD1. With V trimmed by 5 bases and J by 4 bases, 10 bases remained unmatched. This CDR3 spans 15 amino acids. Germline V gene data show CDR1 as SGHTA and CDR2 as FQGNSA. The CDR3 region is CASSLSTGKLTEAFF. CDR3 DNA sequence: TGTGCCAGCAGCCTCTCGACAGGGAAGCTCACTGAAGCTTTCTTT.

CDR3 residues: CASSQYQGGWGNTIYF. CDR3 nucleotides: TGTGCCAGCAGCCAATACCAGGGTGGGTGGGGAAACACCATATATTTT. The V call is TRBV3-1 (or the pseudogene TRBV3-2), the J call TRBJ1-3; a weak D match, TRBD1 (5 bases). The germline V gene encodes CDR1 LGHDT and CDR2 YNNKEL (reference sequence). The CDR3 is made up of 16 amino acids. The V end lost 2 bases, the J end lost 4 bases, and 15 bases lay between the germline ends.

The chain combines TRBV20-1 with TRBJ1-1; a weak D match, TRBD1 (5 bases). Per the germline V gene, CDR1 is DFQATT and CDR2 is SNEGSKA (reference sequence). Trimming stripped 8 bases from V and 5 bases from J, with 12 bases between. The CDR3 totals 11 residues. The CDR3 here is CSTARGTEAFF. CDR3 sequence (DNA): TGCAGTACCGCACGGGGGACTGAAGCTTTCTTT.

This rearrangement joins TRBV7-3 to TRBJ2-2; 7 bases are a match to TRBD1. Germline V gene sequence: CDR1 SGHTA, CDR2 FQGTGA. The length of the CDR3 is 14 residues. The junction had 4 bases not matched to a gene; V was cut back by 5 bases and J by 4 bases. The DNA for the CDR3 is TGTGCCAGCAGCACGGGACAGCCCACCGGGGAGCTGTTTTTT. Translation: CASSTGQPTGELFF.

This chain links TRBV4-1 with TRBJ1-1; TRBD1 matches 10 bases. Germline CDR1 reads MGHRA; CDR2 reads YSYEKL. This CDR3 is built from 18 residues. Losses at the gene ends were 2 bases for V and 6 bases for J; bases not matched to a gene: 15. CDR3 residues: CASSQYIRGQGDSPEAFF. CDR3 bases: TGCGCCAGCAGCCAATATATTCGTGGACAGGGGGATTCCCCTGAAGCTTTCTTT.

The V and J genes are TRBV5-6 and TRBJ1-6; 7 bases fit TRBD1. This CDR3 is built from 15 residues. Trimming removed 5 bases from V and 9 bases from J; junction bases left unmatched: 11. The germline V gene has CDR1 SGHDT and CDR2 YYEEEE. The CDR3 sequence: CASSFAGGTGSPLHF. CDR3 in DNA: TGTGCCAGCAGTTTTGCAGGGGGAACAGGTTCACCCCTCCACTTT.

In nucleotides, the CDR3 is TGTGCCAGCAGCTTAGGACAAGCGAACACTGAAGCTTTCTTT. It encodes CASSLGQANTEAFF. V usage is TRBV7-8 and J usage is TRBJ1-1; D is unclear. The CDR3 spans 14 residues. V was pared by 1 base and J by 1 base, with 7 bases between. Germline CDR1 and CDR2: SGHVS and FQNEAQ.

There are a few counts of this clone. The rearrangement links TRBV7-2 to TRBJ2-1, with D perhaps TRBD2 (6 bases). The CDR3 loop spans 16 amino acids. CDR1 SGHTA and CDR2 FQGNSA come from the germline V gene. Trimming took off 2 bases at V and 10 bases at J, with 21 bases between the two ends. CDR3 coding DNA: TGTGCCAGCAGCTTAATGGGACTCCCAACTATGGGCGAGCAGTTCTTC. This sequence encodes CASSLMGLPTMGEQFF.